Shown below are 17 T cell receptor beta chains from a single sample sequenced in a study of blood T cell repertoires in COVID-19. Here immunoSEQ multiplex PCR was the method, and the copy in TCRdb shows in-frame clones only, minus some. Here the sample spans over 120,000 clones, about 85% being singletons. The sample taken for sequencing was peripheral blood. The source is a woman aged 65 to 85 with COVID-19, enrolled during active disease.

The J gene is TRBJ1-2, the V gene TRBV9; perhaps TRBD1 as D (5 bases). In germline, CDR1 is SGDLS, CDR2 YYNGEE. Trimming pared 0 bases from V and 5 bases from J, leaving 8 bases between. This CDR3 has 13 amino acids. The CDR3 DNA reads as TGTGCCAGCAGCGTAGAAGCAGGGTATGGCTACACCTTC. It is translated as CASSVEAGYGYTF.

This chain uses TRBV14 with TRBJ2-7; 9 positions match TRBD1. Germline V CDR1 and CDR2: SGHDN, FVKESK. With 4 bases clipped from V and 6 bases from J, the junction kept 13 bases outside the gene matches. The CDR3 totals 16 residues. The CDR3 DNA reads as TGTGCCAGCAGCCGGCAGCTGGGGACAGGGCGGGTCGAGCAGTACTTC. It specifies CASSRQLGTGRVEQYF. Full variable domain (remainder filled in from reference TRBV14 and TRBJ2-7): EAGVTQFPSHSVIEKGQTVTLRCDPISGHDNLYWYRRVMGKEIKFLLHFVKESKQDESGMPNNRFLAERTGGTYSTLKVQPAELEDSGVYFCASSRQLGTGRVEQYFGPGTRLTVT.

The J gene is TRBJ2-5, the V gene TRBV6-1; D possibly corresponds to TRBD1 (5 bases). In germline, CDR1 is MNHNS, CDR2 SASEGT. The CDR3 sequence is 17 residues long. Trimming removed 0 bases from V and 3 bases from J, with 17 bases in between. The CDR3 is CASSEARRGRRKETQYF. CDR3 coding DNA: TGTGCCAGCAGTGAAGCTAGAAGGGGCAGAAGGAAAGAGACCCAGTACTTC.

This clone was observed a few times. J is TRBJ1-1 and V is TRBV19, with D uncertain. This CDR3 is 15 amino acids long. V lost 0 bases and J 1 base, leaving 9 bases between the germline ends. The germline V gene has CDR1 LNHDA and CDR2 SQIVND (reference sequence). The CDR3 bases are TGTGCCAGTAGTATAGATACTAAGCGGAACACTGAAGCTTTCTTT. Encoded protein: CASSIDTKRNTEAFF. Full variable domain (missing parts from reference TRBV19 and TRBJ1-1): DGGITQSPKYLFRKEGQNVTLSCEQNLNHDAMYWYRQDPGQGLRLIYYSQIVNDFQKGDIAEGYSVSREKKESFPLTVTSAQKNPTAFYLCASSIDTKRNTEAFFGQGTRLTVV.

This clone appeared once. The chain carries TRBV11-2 and TRBJ2-2, with a possible D match to TRBD1 (5 bases). This CDR3 spans 14 amino acids. Germline lookup yields CDR1 SGHAT and CDR2 FQNNGV. The V end lost 5 bases, the J end lost 8 bases, and 15 bases lay between the germline ends. The CDR3 coding sequence is TGTGCCAGCAGCCCTGCCCCAGGGCCTGGGGAGCTGTTTTTT. Protein product: CASSPAPGPGELFF.

The genes are TRBV7-2 and TRBJ1-6; D is unclear. The V gene lost 5 bases and the J gene lost 10 bases, with 9 bases spanning the gap. Germline V gene data show CDR1 as SGHTA and CDR2 as FQGNSA. CDR3 length: 12 residues. The CDR3 loop reads CASSQLGSPLHF. The CDR3 DNA reads TGTGCCAGCAGCCAACTAGGCTCACCCCTCCACTTT.

The chain uses TRBV29-1 and TRBJ1-3; 7 nucleotides agree with TRBD1. V was pared by 5 bases and J by 4 bases, with 2 bases of the junction left unmatched. CDR1 SQVTM and CDR2 ANQGSEA come from the germline V gene. This CDR3 is 12 amino acids long. The CDR3 protein is CSVTGVGNTIYF. The DNA for the CDR3 is TGCAGCGTTACAGGGGTCGGAAACACCATATATTTT.

This rearrangement joins TRBV4-2 to TRBJ2-1; the match to TRBD2 covers 8 bases. Looked up from germline, CDR1 is LGHNA and CDR2 is YNFKEQ. The CDR3 is 18 amino acids. V lost 0 bases and J lost 2; bases outside the gene matches: 9. The CDR3 DNA follows: TGTGCCAGCAGCCAAGATCCGTCGGGGGGGCTAACCTACAATGAGCAGTTCTTC. This translates into CASSQDPSGGLTYNEQFF.

This clone was recorded a few times. The chain recombines TRBV3-1 (or the pseudogene TRBV3-2) with TRBJ2-1, with 9 bases identical to TRBD2. The CDR3 sequence is 16 residues long. CDR1 is LGHDT, CDR2 YNNKEL, per germline (reference sequence). After removal of 1 base from V and 7 bases from J, the junction contained 8 bases not matched to a gene. CDR3 region: CASSQGGGGAKNEQFF. CDR3 nucleotides: TGTGCCAGCAGCCAAGGTGGCGGGGGGGCTAAAAATGAGCAGTTCTTC.

This clone has only a few counts. The chain carries TRBV19 and TRBJ2-7; D may be TRBD2 (5 bases). The ends were cut back, 7 bases at V and 6 bases at J, with 22 bases in the middle. The CDR3 loop spans 15 amino acids. Germline V CDR1 and CDR2: LNHDA, SQIVND (reference sequence). Written as DNA, the CDR3 is TGTGCCAGTAAGAGGCAGGCGGGCCGCCTGGCCGAGCAGTACTTC. Protein: CASKRQAGRLAEQYF.

The chain is built from TRBV2 and TRBJ1-6, with TRBD1 identical over 7 bases. J was trimmed by 9 bases and V by 4 bases; bases with no gene match: 9. The CDR3 loop spans 15 amino acids. CDR1 and CDR2 (germline): SNHLY, FYNNEI. The chain's CDR3 is CASSAATGSASPLHF. The CDR3 bases are TGTGCCAGCAGTGCTGCGACAGGGAGCGCTTCACCCCTCCACTTT.

The sample holds one count of this clone. The chain joins TRBV2 to TRBJ2-3; a possible D gene is TRBD2 (7 bases). The CDR3 consists of 16 residues. CDR1 and CDR2 from the germline V gene are SNHLY and FYNNEI. Trimming removed 4 bases from V and 1 base from J, with 15 bases in between. This chain's CDR3 is CASSALGGLGTDTQYF. The CDR3 coding sequence is TGTGCCAGCAGTGCACTGGGGGGGCTCGGCACAGATACGCAGTATTTT.

The gene calls are TRBV7-8 and TRBJ1-5, with D tentatively TRBD1 (5 bases). From germline, CDR1 is SGHVS and CDR2 FQNEAQ. The CDR3 spans 18 residues. V was shortened by 0 bases and J by 1 base, with 16 bases between the two germline ends. The chain's CDR3 is CASSLAAQGEWSNQPQHF. In DNA, the CDR3 is TGTGCCAGCAGCTTAGCGGCGCAGGGCGAATGGAGCAATCAGCCCCAGCATTTT.

V usage is TRBV19 and J usage is TRBJ2-5, with 7 bases aligning to TRBD1. V lost 3 bases and J lost 1; bases outside the gene matches: 5. The CDR3 runs 15 residues. CDR1 is LNHDA and CDR2 is SQIVND in the germline V gene (reference sequence). The CDR3 reads CASSMVSGGQETQYF. CDR3 DNA: TGTGCCAGTAGTATGGTATCAGGGGGCCAAGAGACCCAGTACTTC.

This clone came up a few times. This chain links TRBV5-4 with TRBJ1-2, with 8 nucleotides matching TRBD1. The CDR3 totals 13 residues. Germline V gives CDR1 SGHNT, CDR2 YYREEE (reference sequence). Trimming cost V 4 bases and J 7 bases; bases outside gene matches: 6. The CDR3 bases are TGTGCCAGCAGCCTGACAGGGGTTGGTGGCTACACCTTC. Translated: CASSLTGVGGYTF.

This chain joins TRBV7-2 and TRBJ2-4; no definite D call. Germline CDR1 is SGHTA and CDR2 is FQGNSA. The V end lost 1 base, the J end lost 5 bases, and 6 bases lay between the germline ends. The CDR3 covers 13 residues. CDR3 amino acids: CASSLGSENIQYF. In nucleotides, the CDR3 is TGTGCCAGCAGCTTAGGGTCAGAAAACATTCAGTACTTC.

The DNA for the CDR3 is TGTGCCAGCAGCTTGGTACAGGGAGAGACCCAGTACTTC. Amino acid sequence: CASSLVQGETQYF. This chain connects TRBV5-6 to TRBJ2-5, with D perhaps matching TRBD1 (6 bases). The length of the CDR3 is 13 residues. Between the trimmed V and J ends, which lost 0 bases and 4 bases, there was a span of 7 bases. Germline V gene data show CDR1 as SGHDT and CDR2 as YYEEEE.